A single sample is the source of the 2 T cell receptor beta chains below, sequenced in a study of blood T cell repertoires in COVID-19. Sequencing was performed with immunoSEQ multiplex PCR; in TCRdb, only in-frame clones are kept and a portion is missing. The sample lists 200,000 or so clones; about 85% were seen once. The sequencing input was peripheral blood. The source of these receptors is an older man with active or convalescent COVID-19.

Here the CDR3 reads CASSWGAGGSYEQYF. CDR3 sequence (DNA): TGTGCCAGCAGTTGGGGGGCGGGGGGCTCCTACGAGCAGTACTTC. The genes are TRBV27 and TRBJ2-7; 8 nucleotides align to TRBD2. CDR3 length: 15 amino acids. V lost 4 bases, J lost 0 bases, and 5 bases stayed unmatched. The germline CDR1 and CDR2 sequences are MNHEY and SMNVEV (reference sequence).

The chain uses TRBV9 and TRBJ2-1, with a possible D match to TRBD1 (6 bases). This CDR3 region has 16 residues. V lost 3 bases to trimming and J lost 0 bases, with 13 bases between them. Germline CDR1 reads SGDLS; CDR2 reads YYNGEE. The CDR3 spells CASSAWDNLSYNEQFF. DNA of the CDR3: TGTGCCAGCAGCGCATGGGACAACCTCTCCTACAATGAGCAGTTCTTC.